What follows are 19 T cell receptor beta chains derived from one specimen sequenced in a study of T cell repertoires in cytomegalovirus infection. These receptors' targets are unknown. One entry per CDR3 protein, called by TCRdb with MiXCR from the reads. This table has hundreds of thousands of distinct CDR3 sequences, about 33% appearing once. This sample comprised cultured PBMCs, obtained from culture after CMV antigen stimulation. The receptor set was obtained from a human donor in good health (CMV status not recorded). Some clones in this sample may be carry-over from other donors' samples.

This chain joins TRBV12-3 or TRBV12-4 and TRBJ2-2, with 8 bases matching TRBD1. V trimming: 4 bases; J trimming: 3 bases; junction bases outside the gene matches: 7. The CDR3 has 16 amino acids. The CDR3 DNA sequence: TGTGCCAGCAGTTCTCCGACAGGGGCTTACACCGGGGAGCTGTTTTTT. This gives the protein CASSSPTGAYTGELFF.

The chain recombines TRBV15 with TRBJ2-6, with TRBD1 as a possible D gene (6 bases). The CDR3 has 15 residues. Germline lookup yields CDR1 LNHNV and CDR2 YYDKDF (reference sequence). V gave up 5 bases and J gave up 4 bases, with 12 bases separating them. The CDR3 spells CATSLPGTGANVLTF. CDR3 in DNA: TGTGCCACCAGCCTACCCGGGACAGGGGCCAACGTCCTGACTTTC.

This clonotype was counted between two and nine times. The chain links TRBV15 to TRBJ2-5; the D is unclear. The CDR3 runs to 15 residues. The germline gives CDR1 LNHNV, CDR2 YYDKDF (reference sequence). V was pared by 3 bases and J by 2 bases, with 13 bases between. The CDR3 sequence is CATSSGPHGQETQYF. The CDR3 bases are TGTGCCACCAGCAGTGGACCGCACGGTCAAGAGACCCAGTACTTC.

The chain carries TRBV18 and TRBJ2-7, with a possible D match to TRBD1 (7 bases). The CDR3 contains 14 residues. Germline V lookup: CDR1 KGHSH, CDR2 LQKENI. V dropped 2 bases and J dropped 4 bases, with 12 bases sitting between them. The CDR3 loop reads CASSPNQGGYEQYF. DNA for the CDR3: TGTGCCAGCTCACCAAACCAGGGGGGATACGAGCAGTACTTC.

The chain joins TRBV4-1 to TRBJ1-2; D remains ambiguous. V gave up 4 bases and J gave up 5 bases, with 11 bases separating them. Germline CDR1 and CDR2: MGHRA and YSYEKL. The CDR3 is 13 amino acids. The CDR3 region is CASSPAGAYGYTF. The CDR3 nucleotides are TGCGCCAGCAGCCCTGCGGGAGCGTATGGCTACACCTTC.

Only one count was recorded for this clonotype. V usage is TRBV5-1 and J usage is TRBJ2-7; D ambiguous. Germline V gene lookup returns CDR1 SGHRS and CDR2 YFSETQ. The length of the CDR3 is 16 residues. Deletions cut 1 base from V and 2 bases from J, with 16 bases between. Written as DNA, the CDR3 is TGCGCCAGCAGCTTGAAAAGTCCGCCTGTCCCCTACGAGCAGTACGTC. This sequence encodes CASSLKSPPVPYEQYV.

The chain carries TRBV24-1 and TRBJ2-1, with 10 bases aligning to TRBD2. In germline, CDR1 is KGHDR, CDR2 SFDVKD. The trim removed 2 bases at V and 12 bases at J, leaving 12 bases unmatched. The CDR3 is made up of 16 amino acids. CDR3 nucleotide sequence: TGTGCCACCAGTGATTGGGGGGCTAGCGGGAGTTTCGGGCAGTTCTTC. This sequence encodes CATSDWGASGSFGQFF.

This clonotype was recorded a few times. V and J are TRBV10-3 and TRBJ2-1, with 9 positions matching TRBD1. V trimming: 10 bases; J trimming: 8 bases; junction bases outside the gene matches: 3. This CDR3 has 11 residues. Germline assignment: CDR1 ENHRY and CDR2 SYGVKD. The CDR3 region has the DNA TGTGCCAGTACAGGGGGCGATGAGCAGTTCTTC. Its protein product is CASTGGDEQFF.

The V gene is TRBV28, the J gene TRBJ2-1, with a weak D call TRBD2 (5 bases). V was trimmed by 4 bases and J by 13 bases, leaving 14 bases between them. This CDR3 is built from 12 residues. CDR1 and CDR2 from the germline V gene are MDHEN and SYDVKM. In DNA, the CDR3 is TGTGCCAGCAGTTGGGCGGGCCACCCACAGTTCTTC. Translating gives CASSWAGHPQFF.

The chain links TRBV3-1 to TRBJ2-1; 9 nucleotides match TRBD1. The CDR3 spans 15 residues. J was trimmed by 8 bases and V by 1 base; bases with no gene match: 6. The germline V gene encodes CDR1 LGHDT and CDR2 YNNKEL (reference sequence). The CDR3 DNA sequence: TGTGCCAGCAGCCAAGTCGGGACAGGGATCTATGAGCAGTTCTTC. Amino acid sequence: CASSQVGTGIYEQFF.

The chain carries TRBV9 and TRBJ1-2, with D possibly matching TRBD1 (6 bases). Germline V lookup: CDR1 SGDLS, CDR2 YYNGEE. V was pared by 0 bases and J by 0 bases, with 18 bases between. There are 18 residues in the CDR3. The CDR3, as DNA: TGTGCCAGCAGCGTAGGTGGGGGCAAGGACCTAGCTAACTATGGCTACACCTTC. Encoded protein: CASSVGGGKDLANYGYTF.

This sequence joins TRBV6-1 and TRBJ1-1; no clear D gene. This CDR3 comprises 14 residues. Trimming cost V 5 bases and J 0 bases, with 10 bases left between them. Germline CDR1 reads MNHNS; CDR2 reads SASEGT. CDR3 sequence reads: CASSFGDMNTEAFF. The CDR3 coding sequence is TGTGCCAGCAGTTTCGGAGATATGAACACTGAAGCTTTCTTT.

The chain has TRBV7-6 and TRBJ2-1, with D perhaps TRBD1 (6 bases). The ends were cut back, 6 bases at V and 4 bases at J, with 16 bases in the middle. The CDR3 covers 15 residues. Germline loops: CDR1 SGHVS, CDR2 FNYEAQ. CDR3 sequence reads: CASSSPGQSYNEQFF. The CDR3 nucleotides are TGTGCCAGCAGTTCTCCCGGACAGTCATACAATGAGCAGTTCTTC.

The chain employs TRBV6-6 and TRBJ2-7; 9 positions agree with TRBD2. The V segment lost 0 bases and the J segment 0 bases; nucleotides outside the gene matches: 3. The CDR3 spans 16 residues. Germline CDR1 MNHNY, CDR2 SVGAGI (reference sequence). CDR3 protein: CASSYSPSGNSYEQYV. CDR3 nucleotide sequence: TGTGCCAGCAGTTACTCGCCTAGCGGGAACTCCTACGAGCAGTACGTC.

This clonotype was detected only a few times. The V and J genes are TRBV13 and TRBJ1-2; no definite D call. The ends were cut back, 7 bases at V and 0 bases at J, with 15 bases in the middle. Germline CDR1 PRHDT, CDR2 FYEKMQ (reference sequence). This CDR3 has 15 residues. The CDR3 DNA is TGTGCCAGCACCCTTAGAAACCGACCTAACTATGGCTACACCTTC. It specifies CASTLRNRPNYGYTF. The entire variable domain, with the rest obtained from reference TRBV13 and TRBJ1-2, is as follows: AAGVIQSPRHLIKEKRETATLKCYPIPRHDTVYWYQQGPGQDPQFLISFYEKMQSDKGSIPDRFSAQQFSDYHSELNMSSLELGDSALYFCASTLRNRPNYGYTFGSGTRLTVV.

This chain links TRBV6-1 with TRBJ2-5, with D perhaps matching TRBD2 (5 bases). There are 13 residues in the CDR3. V was cut by 3 bases and J by 5 bases, with 10 bases left in between. Germline-derived CDR1 and CDR2 are MNHNS and SASEGT. In DNA form, the CDR3 reads TGTGCCAGCAGTGATGCGGGTTTGGAGACCCAGTACTTC. Translation: CASSDAGLETQYF.

The gene calls are TRBV9 and TRBJ2-2; 8 bases align to TRBD2. V lost 0 bases and J lost 2; bases outside the gene matches: 6. The CDR3 totals 17 residues. The V gene's germline CDR1 is SGDLS and CDR2 YYNGEE. CDR3 DNA sequence: TGTGCCAGCAGCGTAGACGAGACTAGCGTCAACACCGGGGAGCTGTTTTTT. Translation gives CASSVDETSVNTGELFF.

The chain employs TRBV5-6 and TRBJ2-1; D call uncertain. V was pared by 4 bases and J by 5 bases, with 16 bases between. Germline values: CDR1 SGHDT, CDR2 YYEEEE. The CDR3 loop spans 15 amino acids. The CDR3 coding sequence is TGTGCCAGCAGCCATCCCGGAGCCAGACACAATGAGCAGTTCTTC. Its translation is CASSHPGARHNEQFF.

This clonotype occurred a few times. The rearrangement uses TRBV11-2 and TRBJ2-7; perhaps TRBD1 as D (5 bases). The V end lost 9 bases, the J end lost 3 bases, and 21 bases lay between the germline ends. The germline V gene encodes CDR1 SGHAT and CDR2 FQNNGV. The CDR3 loop spans 15 amino acids. The CDR3 DNA is TGTGCCAGTAGTGGGCGCGGCCAGGGCAACTACGAGCAGTACGTC. Its translation is CASSGRGQGNYEQYV.